This T cell receptor beta chain was profiled in a study of blood T cell repertoires in COVID-19. About the research overall: Some COVID-19 samples were acute and others convalescent; all came from the United States, Italy and Spain. The cDNA or gDNA used as material had been derived from T cells, B-cell-depleted T cells, or PBMCs.

As handled by the study authors: Nucleated cell number was recorded as an estimate derived from reference gene primer amplification. The table came from immunoSEQ multiplex PCR; TCRdb's copy has only in-frame clones and leaves some out. V and J calls and clone size are copied from that table; D and trimming were computed from the DNA. The sample lists about 240,000 clones, 86% occurring once. Germline loops: CDR1 MDHEN, CDR2 SYDVKM. The CDR3 is made up of 13 amino acids. V lost 6 bases and J 10 bases, leaving 16 bases between the germline ends. Sequencing was done on a sample of peripheral blood. V is TRBV28 and J is TRBJ2-1; TRBD2 is a possible D gene (6 bases). The receptor was isolated from a man older than 75 with acute or convalescent COVID-19. Here the CDR3 DNA reads TGTGCCAGCAGCCCCCAACCTGGGGGGGAGCAGTTCTTC. Protein product: CASSPQPGGEQFF.